What follows are 25 T cell receptor beta chains derived from one specimen sequenced in a study of blood T cell repertoires in COVID-19. Generated by immunoSEQ multiplex PCR, the TCRdb table keeps only in-frame clones and is missing some. In the table there are 200,000 or so clones, around 80% of which are singletons. Sequenced material: peripheral blood. The receptors shown here come from a man younger than 45 with active or convalescent COVID-19.

The J gene is TRBJ1-2, the V gene TRBV7-2; no clear D gene. V lost 5 bases, J lost 8 bases, and 21 bases lay in between. The CDR3 contains 15 residues. In germline, CDR1 is SGHTA, CDR2 FQGNSA. DNA for the CDR3: TGTGCCAGCAGCCCTCCTCTAGTACCCGAAAGGGGCTACACCTTC. Translated: CASSPPLVPERGYTF.

The V gene is TRBV4-1, the J gene TRBJ2-3, with D perhaps TRBD2 (7 bases). The CDR3 totals 15 residues. CDR1 and CDR2 from the germline V gene are MGHRA and YSYEKL. V was shortened by 2 bases and J by 3 bases, with 12 bases between the two germline ends. CDR3 coding DNA: TGCGCCAGCAGCCAAAGCGGGACATCGACAGATACGCAGTATTTT. Amino acids: CASSQSGTSTDTQYF.

This sequence joins TRBV24-1 and TRBJ2-5; D perhaps matches TRBD1 (6 bases). Trimming stripped 4 bases from V and 3 bases from J, with 14 bases between. The CDR3 has 15 amino acids. Germline V gene data show CDR1 as KGHDR and CDR2 as SFDVKD. The CDR3: CATSDLGTSKETQYF. CDR3 bases: TGTGCCACCAGTGACCTCGGGACATCTAAAGAGACCCAGTACTTC.

This chain links TRBV11-2 with TRBJ2-2; 9 bases are a match to TRBD2. The CDR3 has 17 residues. V gave up 1 base and J gave up 0 bases; unmatched junction bases: 3. CDR1 is SGHAT, CDR2 FQNNGV, per germline. The CDR3 DNA is TGTGCCAGCAGCTTAGCGCGGGGGGGCCCGAACACCGGGGAGCTGTTTTTT. It specifies CASSLARGGPNTGELFF.

J is TRBJ1-2 and V is TRBV7-3; no clear D. The CDR3 contains 10 residues. Trimming removed 10 bases from V and 8 bases from J, with 11 bases in between. Germline CDR1 and CDR2: SGHTA and FQGTGA. The CDR3 loop reads CATPREGYTF. In DNA, the CDR3 is TGTGCCACGCCTCGGGAGGGCTACACCTTC.

The J gene is TRBJ2-7, the V gene TRBV5-6, with TRBD1 matching 7 bases. The CDR3 runs 14 residues. Germline CDR1 SGHDT, CDR2 YYEEEE. V trimming: 0 bases; J trimming: 7 bases; junction bases outside the gene matches: 7. This CDR3 is CASSLGQGTWEQYV. CDR3 bases: TGTGCCAGCAGCTTGGGACAGGGAACATGGGAGCAGTACGTC.

The chain has TRBV6-1 and TRBJ1-3, with D maybe TRBD1 (6 bases). The CDR3 loop spans 14 amino acids. Germline V gives CDR1 MNHNS, CDR2 SASEGT. Between the trimmed V and J ends, which lost 1 base and 4 bases, there was a span of 8 bases. CDR3 residues: CASSEGGGGNTIYF. As DNA, the CDR3 is TGTGCCAGCAGTGAAGGAGGGGGAGGAAACACCATATATTTT.

The chain couples TRBV29-1 to TRBJ1-1; D remains ambiguous. Germline V gives CDR1 SQVTM, CDR2 ANQGSEA. The CDR3 is made up of 11 amino acids. Between the trimmed V and J ends, which lost 7 bases and 5 bases, there was a span of 11 bases. The CDR3 region is CSGKEGTEAFF. The CDR3 coding sequence is TGCAGCGGAAAAGAGGGAACTGAAGCTTTCTTT.

The chain is built from TRBV19 and TRBJ2-1; 8 bases match TRBD1. Germline-derived CDR1 and CDR2 are LNHDA and SQIVND (reference sequence). The CDR3 has 15 amino acids. With V trimmed by 5 bases and J by 5 bases, 8 bases remained unmatched. CDR3 DNA sequence: TGTGCCAGTAGTCCGTCGACAGGGGTCAACAATGAGCAGTTCTTC. Translated: CASSPSTGVNNEQFF. The full variable domain, completed using reference TRBV19 and TRBJ2-1, is DGGITQSPKYLFRKEGQNVTLSCEQNLNHDAMYWYRQDPGQGLRLIYYSQIVNDFQKGDIAEGYSVSREKKESFPLTVTSAQKNPTAFYLCASSPSTGVNNEQFFGPGTRLTVL.

The chain recombines TRBV30 with TRBJ2-7; 12 nucleotides match TRBD2. CDR3 size: 13 residues. V lost 7 bases to trimming and J lost 7 bases; unmatched junction nucleotides: 8. In germline, CDR1 is GTSNPN, CDR2 SVGIG (reference sequence). Here the CDR3 reads CASGLAGAREQYF. The CDR3 coding sequence is TGTGCCTCGGGACTAGCGGGCGCACGGGAGCAGTACTTC.

The chain employs TRBV7-8 and TRBJ2-1; 10 bases map to TRBD1. CDR1 is SGHVS, CDR2 FQNEAQ, per germline. Trimming at V came to 6 bases and at J to 8 bases, leaving 10 bases not matched to a gene. This CDR3 is built from 15 residues. The CDR3 sequence is CASSRDRGAGDEQFF. CDR3 nucleotides: TGTGCCAGCAGTAGGGACAGGGGAGCTGGGGATGAGCAGTTCTTC.

The chain employs TRBV5-6 and TRBJ2-6; D remains ambiguous. Deletions cut 0 bases from V and 0 bases from J, with 4 bases between. The CDR3 extends over 15 amino acids. Germline V gene data show CDR1 as SGHDT and CDR2 as YYEEEE. CDR3: CASSLVASGANVLTF. The CDR3 DNA follows: TGTGCCAGCAGCTTGGTGGCCTCTGGGGCCAACGTCCTGACTTTC.

V gene TRBV14 combines with J gene TRBJ1-3; D is ambiguous. Trimming took 4 bases from V and 2 from J, leaving 18 bases between them. The CDR3 has 17 amino acids. Germline V gene lookup returns CDR1 SGHDN and CDR2 FVKESK. CDR3 loop: CASSLPPDILAGNTIYF. CDR3 DNA sequence: TGTGCCAGCAGCCTACCCCCCGACATTCTGGCTGGAAACACCATATATTTT.

In nucleotides, the CDR3 is TGTGCCAGCAGCCAAGAGCGTTTCGGGGTCTCCTACAATGAGCAGTTCTTC. This sequence encodes CASSQERFGVSYNEQFF. The V and J genes are TRBV4-2 and TRBJ2-1, with D possibly being TRBD2 (5 bases). The ends were cut back, 0 bases at V and 0 bases at J, with 12 bases in the middle. Per germline, CDR1 LGHNA and CDR2 YNFKEQ. CDR3 length: 17 residues.

The chain employs TRBV5-8 and TRBJ1-1, with a weak D call TRBD1 (5 bases). Germline values: CDR1 SGHTS, CDR2 YDEGEE. Trimming pared 5 bases from V and 6 bases from J, leaving 11 bases between. This CDR3 is 12 amino acids long. CDR3 region: CASRPGFPEAFF. In DNA, the CDR3 is TGTGCCAGCAGGCCAGGGTTCCCTGAAGCTTTCTTT.

This clone was seen more than once but under ten times. This chain connects TRBV6-5 to TRBJ1-4; 9 bases fit TRBD1. The germline gives CDR1 MNHEY, CDR2 SVGAGI. This CDR3 contains 14 residues. V dropped 6 bases and J dropped 4; count of bases not matched to a gene: 3. The CDR3 sequence: CASRGQGNNEKLFF. The DNA of the CDR3 is TGTGCCAGCAGAGGACAGGGGAATAATGAAAAACTGTTTTTT.

The gene calls are TRBV5-1 and TRBJ2-5, with 14 bases lining up with TRBD2. The CDR3 is made up of 17 amino acids. Per the germline V gene, CDR1 is SGHRS and CDR2 is YFSETQ. V shed 2 bases and J 5 bases; nucleotides not matched to a gene: 8. The CDR3 protein is CASSFRTSGGLGETQYF. The CDR3 DNA sequence: TGCGCCAGCAGCTTCCGGACTAGCGGGGGGTTAGGGGAGACCCAGTACTTC.

The chain has TRBV10-3 and TRBJ2-3; perhaps TRBD2 as D (5 bases). Germline V gene lookup returns CDR1 ENHRY and CDR2 SYGVKD. The CDR3 is made up of 15 amino acids. Trimming stripped 6 bases from V and 3 bases from J, with 16 bases between. The chain's CDR3 is CAISISGARTDTQYF. CDR3 nucleotide sequence: TGTGCCATCAGCATCAGCGGCGCGAGGACAGATACGCAGTATTTT.

This clone was detected only once. The chain carries TRBV29-1 and TRBJ1-2; the D gene is possibly TRBD1 (5 bases). With 2 bases removed from V and 4 bases from J, the gap between germline ends came to 8 bases. The length of the CDR3 is 12 residues. CDR1 and CDR2 (germline): SQVTM, ANQGSEA. The DNA of the CDR3 is TGCAGCGTTGAAAAGGGGCCCTATGGCTACACCTTC. Its protein product is CSVEKGPYGYTF.

This clone appeared a few times. The chain combines TRBV2 with TRBJ1-2; D possibly corresponds to TRBD1 (6 bases). The CDR3 extends over 15 amino acids. The germline gives CDR1 SNHLY, CDR2 FYNNEI. V lost 1 base and J lost 4, with 13 bases in between. The CDR3 protein is CASSEVAGALYGYTF. DNA for the CDR3: TGTGCCAGCAGTGAAGTGGCAGGGGCGCTCTATGGCTACACCTTC.

The chain combines TRBV19 with TRBJ2-1; possible D gene TRBD1, 5 bases. CDR1 and CDR2 (germline): LNHDA, SQIVND (reference sequence). V was shortened by 1 base and J by 10 bases, with 11 bases between the two germline ends. CDR3 length: 13 residues. The CDR3 protein is CASSIGGLGEQFF. DNA of the CDR3: TGTGCCAGTAGTATAGGGGGCTTGGGGGAGCAGTTCTTC.

This chain connects TRBV28 to TRBJ1-2; D possibly corresponds to TRBD1 (6 bases). Germline loops: CDR1 MDHEN, CDR2 SYDVKM. Trimming removed 6 bases at V and 2 bases at J, with 10 bases between. The CDR3 is made up of 13 amino acids. The CDR3 protein is CASRKGQNYGYTF. The CDR3 nucleotides read TGTGCCAGCAGGAAAGGACAGAACTATGGCTACACCTTC.

This clone came up once. CDR3 loop: CASPGGAGTRSSYEQYV. As DNA, the CDR3 is TGTGCCAGCCCCGGGGGAGCCGGGACTCGGAGCTCCTACGAGCAGTACGTC. The V and J genes are TRBV19 and TRBJ2-7; tentatively, D is TRBD2 (6 bases). With 9 bases removed from V and 0 bases from J, the gap between germline ends came to 24 bases. Germline V gene lookup returns CDR1 LNHDA and CDR2 SQIVND (reference sequence). This CDR3 has 17 amino acids.

This rearrangement joins TRBV19 to TRBJ1-3; D is unresolved. V shed 3 bases and J shed 0 bases, with 12 bases lying between them. Per germline, CDR1 LNHDA and CDR2 SQIVND (reference sequence). The CDR3 spans 16 residues. CDR3 in DNA: TGTGCCAGTAGTATGGGCCGGCCCGTCTCTGGAAACACCATATATTTT. This translates into CASSMGRPVSGNTIYF. The full variable domain, rest sourced from reference TRBV19 and TRBJ1-3, is DGGITQSPKYLFRKEGQNVTLSCEQNLNHDAMYWYRQDPGQGLRLIYYSQIVNDFQKGDIAEGYSVSREKKESFPLTVTSAQKNPTAFYLCASSMGRPVSGNTIYFGEGSWLTVV.

This clone was observed a single time. This chain uses TRBV14 with TRBJ1-6; the match to TRBD1 covers 7 bases. The trim removed 0 bases at V and 7 bases at J, leaving 9 bases unmatched. CDR3 length equals 17 residues. Germline V gene lookup returns CDR1 SGHDN and CDR2 FVKESK. The CDR3, as DNA: TGTGCCAGCAGCCAAGACGAACAGGGGCCCGTAAATTCACCCCTCCACTTT. It is translated as CASSQDEQGPVNSPLHF.